This TCR beta chain was captured by sequencing in a study of shared clonotypes between healthy human individuals. The V end was cut by 1 base, the J end by 4 bases, with 8 bases between. Per germline, CDR1 LNHDA and CDR2 SQIVND (reference sequence). The CDR3 covers 14 residues. Measured with immunoSEQ multiplex PCR; TCRdb has only the in-frame clones, and not every one. The data hold around 1.1 million clones, with approximately 80% observed a single time. This clonotype was obtained from a man in his late teens or twenties in good health. Some clones in this sample may be carry-over from other donors' samples. Input material: memory CD4+ T cells from PBMCs. Subset given: CD45RA-negative fraction. The chain couples TRBV19 to TRBJ2-1; D remains ambiguous. In DNA form, the CDR3 reads TGTGCCAGTAGTATAGCGCACCGGTACAATGAGCAGTTCTTC. It specifies CASSIAHRYNEQFF.